This T cell receptor beta chain was found in a study of blood T cell repertoires in COVID-19. At the level of the study: Sample material is recorded as cDNA or gDNA derived from T cells, B-cell-depleted T cells, or PBMCs.

Which cohort a participant joined came from the clinical history participants gave. This table comes from immunoSEQ multiplex PCR, and its TCRdb copy is limited to in-frame clones, with some not included. The sample consists of over 250,000 clones, 88% of them appearing once. Trimming removed 11 bases at V and 0 bases at J, with 5 bases between. The germline gives CDR1 LNHDA, CDR2 SQIVND (reference sequence). CDR3 size: 11 residues. This receptor was obtained from a woman in her twenties or thirties who had recovered from COVID-19. Sequenced sample: PBMCs or T cells enriched from blood (not recorded which). The V and J genes are TRBV19 and TRBJ2-1; unclear D gene. The CDR3 bases are TGTGCCGTCAGCTCCTACAATGAGCAGTTCTTC. Protein: CAVSSYNEQFF.